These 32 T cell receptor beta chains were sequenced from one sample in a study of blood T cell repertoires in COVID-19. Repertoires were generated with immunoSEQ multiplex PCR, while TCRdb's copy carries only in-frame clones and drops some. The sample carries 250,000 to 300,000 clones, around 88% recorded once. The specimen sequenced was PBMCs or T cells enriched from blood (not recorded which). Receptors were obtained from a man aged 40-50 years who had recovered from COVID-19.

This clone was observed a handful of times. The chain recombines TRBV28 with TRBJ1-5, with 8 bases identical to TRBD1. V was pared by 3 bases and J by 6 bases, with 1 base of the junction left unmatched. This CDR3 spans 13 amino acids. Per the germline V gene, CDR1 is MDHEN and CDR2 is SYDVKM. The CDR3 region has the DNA TGTGCCAGCAGTTTCAGGGGGCCTCAGCCCCAGCATTTT. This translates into CASSFRGPQPQHF.

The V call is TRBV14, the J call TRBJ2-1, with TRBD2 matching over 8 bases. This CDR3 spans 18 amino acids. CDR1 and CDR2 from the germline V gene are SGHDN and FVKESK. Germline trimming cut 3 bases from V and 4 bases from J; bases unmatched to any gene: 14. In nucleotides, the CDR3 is TGTGCCAGCAGCCACGCAACCCACCCATTAGCGGGATACAATGAGCAGTTCTTC. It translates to CASSHATHPLAGYNEQFF.

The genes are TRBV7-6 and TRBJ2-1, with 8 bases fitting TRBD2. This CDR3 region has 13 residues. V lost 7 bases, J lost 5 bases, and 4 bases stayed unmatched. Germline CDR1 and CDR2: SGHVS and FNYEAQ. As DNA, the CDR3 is TGTGCCAGCACACTAGCGGATCACAATGAGCAGTTCTTC. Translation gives CASTLADHNEQFF.

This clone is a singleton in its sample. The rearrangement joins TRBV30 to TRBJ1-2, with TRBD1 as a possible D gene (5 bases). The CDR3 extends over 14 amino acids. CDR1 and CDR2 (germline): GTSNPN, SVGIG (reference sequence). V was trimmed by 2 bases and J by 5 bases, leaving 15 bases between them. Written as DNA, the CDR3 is TGTGCCTGGAGTATTCCGGGGGATGATTATGGCTACACCTTC. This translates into CAWSIPGDDYGYTF. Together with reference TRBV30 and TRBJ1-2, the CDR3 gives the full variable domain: SQTIHQWPATLVQPVGSPLSLECTVEGTSNPNLYWYRQAAGRGLQLLFYSVGIGQISSEVPQNLSASRPQDRQFILSSKKLLLSDSGFYLCAWSIPGDDYGYTFGSGTRLTVV.

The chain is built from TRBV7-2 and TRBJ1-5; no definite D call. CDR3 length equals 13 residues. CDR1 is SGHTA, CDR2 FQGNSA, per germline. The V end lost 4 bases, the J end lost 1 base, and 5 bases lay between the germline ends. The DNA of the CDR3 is TGTGCCAGCAGCTCCCAGAGCAATCAGCCCCAGCATTTT. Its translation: CASSSQSNQPQHF. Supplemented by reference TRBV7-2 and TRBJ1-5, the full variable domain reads GAGVSQSPSNKVTEKGKDVELRCDPISGHTALYWYRQSLGQGLEFLIYFQGNSAPDKSGLPSDRFSAERTGGSVSTLTIQRTQQEDSAVYLCASSSQSNQPQHFGDGTRLSIL.

The CDR3 loop reads CATSDGDRRYGYTF. CDR3 DNA: TGTGCCACCAGTGATGGGGACAGGAGGTATGGCTACACCTTC. This rearrangement joins TRBV24-1 to TRBJ1-2; 8 nucleotides agree with TRBD1. Germline trimming cut 3 bases from V and 5 bases from J; bases unmatched to any gene: 4. The CDR3 contains 14 residues. The V gene's germline CDR1 is KGHDR and CDR2 SFDVKD.

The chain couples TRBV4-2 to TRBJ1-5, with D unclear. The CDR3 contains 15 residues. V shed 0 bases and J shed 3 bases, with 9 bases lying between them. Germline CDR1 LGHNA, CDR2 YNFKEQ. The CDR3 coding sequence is TGTGCCAGCAGCCAAGATCACGGACTCAATCAGCCCCAGCATTTT. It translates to CASSQDHGLNQPQHF.

CDR3 DNA: TGCGCCAGCAGCTTTAGCGGGGGCCCTAGGGAGACCCAGTACTTC. This translates into CASSFSGGPRETQYF. The chain is built from TRBV5-1 and TRBJ2-5; TRBD2 matches at 9 bases. The V and J ends lost 2 bases and 5 bases, in that order; junction bases with no gene match: 7. Germline CDR1 SGHRS, CDR2 YFSETQ. The CDR3 consists of 15 residues.

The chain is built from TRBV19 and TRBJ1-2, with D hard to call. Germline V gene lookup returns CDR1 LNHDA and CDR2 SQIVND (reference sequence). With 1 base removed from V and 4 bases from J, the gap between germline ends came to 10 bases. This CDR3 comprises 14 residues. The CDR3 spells CASSIGGSIYGYTF. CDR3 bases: TGTGCCAGTAGTATAGGAGGCAGCATCTATGGCTACACCTTC.

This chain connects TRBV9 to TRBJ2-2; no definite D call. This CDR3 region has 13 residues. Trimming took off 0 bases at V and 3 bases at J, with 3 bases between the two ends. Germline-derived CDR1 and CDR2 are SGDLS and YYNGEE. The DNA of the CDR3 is TGTGCCAGCAGCGTAGCGGACACCGGGGAGCTGTTTTTT. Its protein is CASSVADTGELFF. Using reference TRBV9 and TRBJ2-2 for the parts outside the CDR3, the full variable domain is DSGVTQTPKHLITATGQRVTLRCSPRSGDLSVYWYQQSLDQGLQFLIQYYNGEERAKGNILERFSAQQFPDLHSELNLSSLELGDSALYFCASSVADTGELFFGEGSRLTVL.

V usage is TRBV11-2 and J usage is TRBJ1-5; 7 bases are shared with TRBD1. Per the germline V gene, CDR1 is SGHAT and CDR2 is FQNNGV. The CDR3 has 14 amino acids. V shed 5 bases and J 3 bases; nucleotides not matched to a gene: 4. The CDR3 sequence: CASSPGQVNQPQHF. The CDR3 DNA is TGTGCCAGCAGCCCCGGACAGGTCAATCAGCCCCAGCATTTT. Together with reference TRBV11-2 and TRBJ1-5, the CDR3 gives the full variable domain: EAGVAQSPRYKIIEKRQSVAFWCNPISGHATLYWYQQILGQGPKLLIQFQNNGVVDDSQLPKDRFSAERLKGVDSTLKIQPAKLEDSAVYLCASSPGQVNQPQHFGDGTRLSIL.

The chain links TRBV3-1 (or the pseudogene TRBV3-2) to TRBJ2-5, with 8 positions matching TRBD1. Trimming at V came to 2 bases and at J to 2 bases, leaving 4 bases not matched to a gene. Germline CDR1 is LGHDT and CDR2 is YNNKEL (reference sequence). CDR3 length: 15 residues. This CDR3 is CASSQTRTGQETQYF. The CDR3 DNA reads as TGTGCCAGCAGCCAAACCCGGACAGGGCAAGAGACCCAGTACTTC.

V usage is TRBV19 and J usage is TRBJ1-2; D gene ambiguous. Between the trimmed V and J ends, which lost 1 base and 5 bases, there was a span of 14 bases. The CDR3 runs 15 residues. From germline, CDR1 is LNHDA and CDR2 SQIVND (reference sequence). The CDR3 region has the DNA TGTGCCAGTAGTATAGGTTTCAGGACTTCATATGGCTACACCTTC. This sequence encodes CASSIGFRTSYGYTF.

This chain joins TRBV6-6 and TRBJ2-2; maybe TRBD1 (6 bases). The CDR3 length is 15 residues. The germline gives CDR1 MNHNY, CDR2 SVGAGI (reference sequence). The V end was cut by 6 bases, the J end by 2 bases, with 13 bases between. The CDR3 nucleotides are TGTGCCAGCAGCCTTGACAGGCCCAACACCGGGGAGCTGTTTTTT. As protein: CASSLDRPNTGELFF.

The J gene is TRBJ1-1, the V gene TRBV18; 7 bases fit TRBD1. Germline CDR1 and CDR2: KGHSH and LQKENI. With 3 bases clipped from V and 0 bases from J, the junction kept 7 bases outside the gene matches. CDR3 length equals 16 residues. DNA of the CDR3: TGTGCCAGCTCACCCAGCATGGGACAGATGAACACTGAAGCTTTCTTT. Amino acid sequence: CASSPSMGQMNTEAFF.

CDR3 DNA sequence: TGTGCCAGCAGCCAAGATCTAGGGACAGGGTTGAATGAGCAGTTCTTC. Its translation: CASSQDLGTGLNEQFF. The chain is built from TRBV4-2 and TRBJ2-1; 9 nucleotides agree with TRBD1. J gave up 7 bases and V 0 bases, and 7 bases lay outside the gene matches. CDR1 is LGHNA and CDR2 is YNFKEQ in the germline V gene. The CDR3 has 16 residues.

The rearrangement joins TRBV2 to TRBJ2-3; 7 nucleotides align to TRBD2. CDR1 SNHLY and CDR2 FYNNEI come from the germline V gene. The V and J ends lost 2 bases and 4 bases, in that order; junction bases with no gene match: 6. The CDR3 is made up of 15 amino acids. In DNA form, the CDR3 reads TGTGCCAGCAGTGAAACGGGGGGACGCGCAGATACGCAGTATTTT. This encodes CASSETGGRADTQYF.

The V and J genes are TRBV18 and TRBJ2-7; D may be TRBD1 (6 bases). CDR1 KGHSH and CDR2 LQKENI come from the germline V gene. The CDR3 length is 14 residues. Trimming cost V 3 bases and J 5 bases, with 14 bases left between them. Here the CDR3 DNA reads TGTGCCAGCTCACCTCAGAAACAGGGCCACGAGCAGTACTTC. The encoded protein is CASSPQKQGHEQYF.

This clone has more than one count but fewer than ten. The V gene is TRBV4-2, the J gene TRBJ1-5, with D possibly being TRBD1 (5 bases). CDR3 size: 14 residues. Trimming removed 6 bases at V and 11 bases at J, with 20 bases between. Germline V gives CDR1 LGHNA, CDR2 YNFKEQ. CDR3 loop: CASSPFGAEGTQHF. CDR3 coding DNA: TGTGCCAGCAGTCCGTTTGGTGCGGAGGGGACCCAGCATTTT.

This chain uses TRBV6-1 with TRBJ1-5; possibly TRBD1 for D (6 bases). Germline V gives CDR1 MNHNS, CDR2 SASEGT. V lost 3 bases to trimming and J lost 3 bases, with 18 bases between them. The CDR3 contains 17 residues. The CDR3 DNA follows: TGTGCCAGCAGTGACATGGTAGTGGGGGCTAACAATCAGCCCCAGCATTTT. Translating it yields CASSDMVVGANNQPQHF.

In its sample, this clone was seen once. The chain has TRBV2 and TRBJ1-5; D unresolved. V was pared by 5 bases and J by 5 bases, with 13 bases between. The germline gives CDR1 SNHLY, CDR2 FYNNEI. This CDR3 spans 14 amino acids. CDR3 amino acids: CASSPSSPDQPQHF. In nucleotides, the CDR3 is TGTGCCAGCAGTCCCTCCTCACCGGATCAGCCCCAGCATTTT.

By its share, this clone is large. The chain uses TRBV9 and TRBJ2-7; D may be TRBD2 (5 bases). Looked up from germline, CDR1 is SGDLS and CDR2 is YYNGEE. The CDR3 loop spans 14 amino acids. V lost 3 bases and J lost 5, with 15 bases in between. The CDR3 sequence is CASSGTGEVDEQYF. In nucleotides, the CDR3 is TGTGCCAGCAGCGGGACTGGTGAGGTGGACGAGCAGTACTTC. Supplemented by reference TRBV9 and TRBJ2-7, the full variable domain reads DSGVTQTPKHLITATGQRVTLRCSPRSGDLSVYWYQQSLDQGLQFLIQYYNGEERAKGNILERFSAQQFPDLHSELNLSSLELGDSALYFCASSGTGEVDEQYFGPGTRLTVT.

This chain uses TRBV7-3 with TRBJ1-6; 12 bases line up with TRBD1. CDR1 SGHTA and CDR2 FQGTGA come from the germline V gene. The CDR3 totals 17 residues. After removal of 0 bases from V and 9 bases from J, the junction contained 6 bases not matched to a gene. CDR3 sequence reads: CASSLTGTGGGGSPLHF. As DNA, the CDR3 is TGTGCCAGCAGCTTAACCGGGACAGGGGGCGGAGGTTCACCCCTCCACTTT.

CDR3 sequence reads: CATSGGSGAPDTQYF. As DNA, the CDR3 is TGTGCCACCAGTGGCGGTAGCGGGGCCCCAGATACGCAGTATTTT. The rearrangement joins TRBV24-1 to TRBJ2-3; 8 nucleotides line up with TRBD2. Germline CDR1 is KGHDR and CDR2 is SFDVKD. The CDR3 contains 15 residues. Losses at the gene ends were 5 bases for V and 4 bases for J; bases not matched to a gene: 7.

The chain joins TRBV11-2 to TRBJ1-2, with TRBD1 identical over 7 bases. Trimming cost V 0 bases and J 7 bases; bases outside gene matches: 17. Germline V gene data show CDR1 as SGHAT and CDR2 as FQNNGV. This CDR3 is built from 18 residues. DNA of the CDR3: TGTGCCAGCAGCTTAGATATCTTAGGACACAGGGGATCTGGTGGCTACACCTTC. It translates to CASSLDILGHRGSGGYTF. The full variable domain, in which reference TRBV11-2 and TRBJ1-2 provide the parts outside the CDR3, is EAGVAQSPRYKIIEKRQSVAFWCNPISGHATLYWYQQILGQGPKLLIQFQNNGVVDDSQLPKDRFSAERLKGVDSTLKIQPAKLEDSAVYLCASSLDILGHRGSGGYTFGSGTRLTVV.

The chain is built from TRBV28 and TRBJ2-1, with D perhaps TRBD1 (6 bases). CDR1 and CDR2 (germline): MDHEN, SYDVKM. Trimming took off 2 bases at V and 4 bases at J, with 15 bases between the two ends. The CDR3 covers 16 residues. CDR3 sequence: CASSLPTVDRYNEQFF. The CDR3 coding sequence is TGTGCCAGCAGTTTACCTACCGTGGACAGATACAATGAGCAGTTCTTC.

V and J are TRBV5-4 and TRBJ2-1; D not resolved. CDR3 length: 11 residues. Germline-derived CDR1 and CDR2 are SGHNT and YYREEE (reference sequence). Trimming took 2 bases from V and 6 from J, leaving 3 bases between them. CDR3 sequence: CASSFSNEQFF. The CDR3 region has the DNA TGTGCCAGCAGCTTCTCCAATGAGCAGTTCTTC.

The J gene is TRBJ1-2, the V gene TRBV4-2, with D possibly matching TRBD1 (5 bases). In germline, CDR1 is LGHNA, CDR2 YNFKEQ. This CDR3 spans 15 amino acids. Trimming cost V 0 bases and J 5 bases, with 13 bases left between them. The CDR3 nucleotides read TGTGCCAGCAGCCAAGAATCGCAGGGCGCGTATGGCTACACCTTC. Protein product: CASSQESQGAYGYTF.

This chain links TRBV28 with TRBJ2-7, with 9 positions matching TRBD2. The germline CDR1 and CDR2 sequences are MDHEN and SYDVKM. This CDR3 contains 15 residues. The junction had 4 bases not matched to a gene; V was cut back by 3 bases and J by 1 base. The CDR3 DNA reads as TGTGCCAGCAGTTTTGTAGCGGGAGTTTCCTACGAGCAGTACTTC. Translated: CASSFVAGVSYEQYF.

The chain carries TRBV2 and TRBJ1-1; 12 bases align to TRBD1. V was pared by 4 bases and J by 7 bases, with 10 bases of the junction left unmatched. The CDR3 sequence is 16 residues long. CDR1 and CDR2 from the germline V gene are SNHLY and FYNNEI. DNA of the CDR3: TGTGCCAGCAGTGGAAGAATAGGGACAGGGGGCAGTGAAGCTTTCTTT. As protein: CASSGRIGTGGSEAFF.

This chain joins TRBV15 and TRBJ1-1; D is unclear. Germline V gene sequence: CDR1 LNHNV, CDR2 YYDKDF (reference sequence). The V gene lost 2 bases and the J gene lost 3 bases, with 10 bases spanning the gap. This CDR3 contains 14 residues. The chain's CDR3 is CATSRRRGDTEAFF. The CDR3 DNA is TGTGCCACCAGCAGACGAAGAGGCGACACTGAAGCTTTCTTT. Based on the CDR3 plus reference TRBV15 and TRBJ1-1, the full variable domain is DAMVIQNPRYQVTQFGKPVTLSCSQTLNHNVMYWYQQKSSQAPKLLFHYYDKDFNNEADTPDNFQSRRPNTSFCFLDIRSPGLGDTAMYLCATSRRRGDTEAFFGQGTRLTVV.

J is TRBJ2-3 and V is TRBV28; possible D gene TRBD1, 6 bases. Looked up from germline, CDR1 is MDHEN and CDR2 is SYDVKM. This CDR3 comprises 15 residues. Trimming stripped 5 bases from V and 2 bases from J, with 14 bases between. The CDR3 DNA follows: TGTGCCAGCAGTAAAACAGGGAGCTCCACAGATACGCAGTATTTT. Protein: CASSKTGSSTDTQYF.